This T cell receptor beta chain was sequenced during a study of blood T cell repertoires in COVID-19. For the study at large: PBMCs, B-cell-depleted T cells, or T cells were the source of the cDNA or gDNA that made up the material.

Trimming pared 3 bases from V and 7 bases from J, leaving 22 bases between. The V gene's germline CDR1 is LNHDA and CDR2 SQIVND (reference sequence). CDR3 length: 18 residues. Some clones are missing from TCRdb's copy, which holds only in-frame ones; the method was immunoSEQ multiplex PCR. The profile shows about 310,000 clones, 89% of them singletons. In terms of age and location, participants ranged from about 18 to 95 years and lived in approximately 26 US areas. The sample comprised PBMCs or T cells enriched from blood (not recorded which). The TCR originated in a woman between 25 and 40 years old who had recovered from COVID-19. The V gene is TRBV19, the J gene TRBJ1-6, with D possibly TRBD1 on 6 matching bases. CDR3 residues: CASSIRPGWGHRNSPLHF. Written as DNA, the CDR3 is TGTGCCAGTAGTATCCGGCCCGGGTGGGGGCATAGGAATTCACCCCTCCACTTT.